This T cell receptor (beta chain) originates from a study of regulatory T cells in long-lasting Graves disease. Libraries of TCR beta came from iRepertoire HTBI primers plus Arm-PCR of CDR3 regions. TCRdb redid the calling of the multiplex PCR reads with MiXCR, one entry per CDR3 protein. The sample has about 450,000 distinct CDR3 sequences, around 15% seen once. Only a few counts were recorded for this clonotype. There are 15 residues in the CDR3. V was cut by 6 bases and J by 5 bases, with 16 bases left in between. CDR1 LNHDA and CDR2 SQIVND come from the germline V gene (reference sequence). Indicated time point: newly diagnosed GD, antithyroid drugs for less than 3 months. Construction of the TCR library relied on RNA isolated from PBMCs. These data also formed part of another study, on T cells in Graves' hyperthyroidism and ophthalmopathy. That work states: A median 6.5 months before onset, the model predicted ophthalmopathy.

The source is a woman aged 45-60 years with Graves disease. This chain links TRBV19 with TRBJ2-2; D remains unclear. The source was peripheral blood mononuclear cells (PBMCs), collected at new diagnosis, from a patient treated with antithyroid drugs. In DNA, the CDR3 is TGTGCCAGTAGCGTCCTATGGTTAGATACCGGGGAGCTGTTTTTT. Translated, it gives CASSVLWLDTGELFF.